The clone carrying this TCR beta chain was observed many times. The data stem from a study of T-cell reconstitution after alpha-beta-depleted transplantation in children. A TCRbeta library incorporating unique molecular identifiers was prepared. From the PCR reads, TCRdb called clonotypes with MiXCR, one entry per CDR3 protein. The repertoire has 300,000 to 350,000 distinct CDR3 sequences, about 17% of them found once; the top ten carry just over 40%. This material consisted of PBMCs, mostly from graft donor cells, taken 360 days after TCRalphabeta/CD19-depleted stem cell transplant. This clonotype was sampled from a male patient aged 2-15 years who had a stem cell transplant for acute lymphoblastic leukemia, so the T cells may come from the graft donor.

The CDR3 protein is CASSLGQGLEGEQFF. The CDR3 region has the DNA TGTGCCAGCAGCTTGGGTCAGGGGTTAGAGGGTGAGCAGTTCTTC. V gene TRBV5-5 combines with J gene TRBJ2-1, with D possibly matching TRBD1 (6 bases). Germline V gives CDR1 SGHKS, CDR2 YYEKEE (reference sequence). V lost 0 bases to trimming and J lost 9 bases, with 16 bases between them. The CDR3 is 15 residues long.